These 24 T cell receptor beta chains were sequenced from one sample in a study of T cells after yellow fever vaccination. TCRdb analysed the 5' RACE reads with MiXCR anew, one entry per CDR3 protein. The sample has under 550,000 distinct CDR3 sequences; around a fifth are singletons. The material sequenced was PBMCs, taken roughly 20 days after the first yellow fever vaccination. The receptors stem from a man between 18 and 35 years old who received the YFV17D yellow fever vaccine.

The genes are TRBV5-4 and TRBJ2-5; 11 bases are a match to TRBD2. The CDR3 has 16 residues. The V and J ends lost 0 bases and 4 bases, in that order; junction bases with no gene match: 5. Germline CDR1 and CDR2: SGHNT and YYREEE (reference sequence). The CDR3 reads CASSLATSGGSETQYF. CDR3 nucleotide sequence: TGTGCCAGCAGCTTGGCAACTAGCGGGGGTTCAGAGACCCAGTACTTC.

The chain recombines TRBV7-2 with TRBJ2-2; D remains unclear. With 5 bases removed from V and 4 bases from J, the gap between germline ends came to 11 bases. CDR3 length: 14 amino acids. Germline V gene data show CDR1 as SGHTA and CDR2 as FQGNSA. The CDR3 nucleotides read TGTGCCAGCAGCCCGGACCGGACCACCGGGGAGCTGTTTTTT. Translated, it gives CASSPDRTTGELFF.

The chain couples TRBV12-3 or TRBV12-4 to TRBJ2-2, with D maybe TRBD1 (6 bases). V was trimmed by 10 bases and J by 8 bases, leaving 20 bases between them. The CDR3 covers 14 residues. The CDR3 DNA follows: TGTGCCACCCTAGGGGGACCCGGGGTTGGGGAGCTGTTTTTT. It yields the protein CATLGGPGVGELFF.

The chain combines TRBV7-2 with TRBJ1-2, with a tentative D call TRBD1 (6 bases). V lost 5 bases and J lost 6, with 22 bases in between. Looked up from germline, CDR1 is SGHTA and CDR2 is FQGNSA. The CDR3 runs 16 residues. As DNA, the CDR3 is TGTGCCAGCAGCCCCAGGGACCCTGGAGGGGGAGATGGCTACACCTTC. It is translated as CASSPRDPGGGDGYTF.

This clonotype was counted a few times. The chain combines TRBV5-1 with TRBJ2-3; D ambiguous. Germline CDR1 SGHRS, CDR2 YFSETQ. The V end was cut by 5 bases, the J end by 0 bases, with 13 bases between. This CDR3 has 15 amino acids. CDR3 protein: CASRWMGSSTDTQYF. Here the CDR3 DNA reads TGCGCCAGCAGATGGATGGGATCTAGCACAGATACGCAGTATTTT.

The CDR3 coding sequence is TGTGCCACTGTAGCGGGGGGGCCGTCGTACAATGAGCAGTTCTTC. This sequence encodes CATVAGGPSYNEQFF. The chain recombines TRBV12-3 or TRBV12-4 with TRBJ2-1, with TRBD2 matching over 11 bases. The V segment lost 10 bases and the J segment 4 bases; nucleotides outside the gene matches: 9. The CDR3 spans 15 residues.

This clonotype has only a few counts. The chain uses TRBV30 and TRBJ2-1; the match to TRBD2 covers 11 bases. The germline gives CDR1 GTSNPN, CDR2 SVGIG (reference sequence). CDR3 length equals 15 residues. Trimming took 1 base from V and 7 from J; bases not matched to a gene: 6. CDR3 residues: CAWSDWSSGGNEQFF. The CDR3 DNA sequence: TGTGCCTGGAGTGATTGGTCTAGCGGGGGGAATGAGCAGTTCTTC.

In this sample, this clonotype turned up a few times. The gene calls are TRBV5-1 and TRBJ2-1; 7 nucleotides align to TRBD2. This CDR3 spans 15 amino acids. V lost 0 bases, J lost 4 bases, and 4 bases stayed unmatched. Germline V gene lookup returns CDR1 SGHRS and CDR2 YFSETQ. CDR3 in amino acids: CASSLVPAGYNEQFF. CDR3 coding DNA: TGCGCCAGCAGCTTGGTCCCAGCGGGGTACAATGAGCAGTTCTTC.

The chain combines TRBV4-1 with TRBJ2-1; D remains unclear. This CDR3 contains 16 residues. Germline V gene lookup returns CDR1 MGHRA and CDR2 YSYEKL. V gave up 3 bases and J gave up 4 bases, with 16 bases separating them. The CDR3 protein is CASSQLGLTKYNEQFF. The DNA of the CDR3 is TGCGCCAGCAGCCAGCTAGGGCTAACCAAGTACAATGAGCAGTTCTTC.

Only a few counts were recorded for this clonotype. The chain joins TRBV6-1 to TRBJ1-2, with D uncertain. Germline loops: CDR1 MNHNS, CDR2 SASEGT. CDR3 length: 14 residues. Trimming cost V 6 bases and J 2 bases, with 13 bases left between them. The CDR3 is CASSRSGKNYGYTF. The DNA for the CDR3 is TGTGCCAGCAGCCGATCCGGGAAAAACTATGGCTACACCTTC.

This clonotype was counted ten times or more. The chain combines TRBV12-3 or TRBV12-4 with TRBJ1-2; D is possibly TRBD1 (5 bases). Trimming took off 5 bases at V and 2 bases at J, with 12 bases between the two ends. The CDR3 has 14 residues. For the CDR3, the DNA is TGTGCCAGCAGTCGGGGAGGGGAGAACTATGGCTACACCTTC. Translated: CASSRGGENYGYTF.

This clonotype has just a few counts. J is TRBJ2-3 and V is TRBV10-3, with D possibly called TRBD1 or TRBD2 (5 bases each). V was trimmed by 4 bases and J by 3 bases, leaving 11 bases between them. CDR3 size: 14 residues. CDR1 ENHRY and CDR2 SYGVKD come from the germline V gene. CDR3 DNA sequence: TGTGCCATCAGTGTCAGAGGGGAAACAGATACGCAGTATTTT. Its protein product is CAISVRGETDTQYF.

The gene calls are TRBV7-2 and TRBJ2-5, with 9 bases aligning to TRBD2. The CDR3 loop spans 15 amino acids. Germline V gene sequence: CDR1 SGHTA, CDR2 FQGNSA. V lost 0 bases and J lost 7; bases outside the gene matches: 6. CDR3 sequence (DNA): TGTGCCAGCAGCTTAGCGCAGGGGCGGGGGGGGACCCAGTACTTC. Encoded protein: CASSLAQGRGGTQYF.

The genes are TRBV28 and TRBJ2-7; TRBD1 aligns across 12 bases. Looked up from germline, CDR1 is MDHEN and CDR2 is SYDVKM. The J segment lost 7 bases and the V segment lost 4 bases, leaving 8 bases of the junction unmatched. The CDR3 runs 15 residues. CDR3 in DNA: TGTGCCAGCAGTTCCACCGGGACAGGGGGCGGTGAGCAGTACGTC. Its translation is CASSSTGTGGGEQYV.

The chain uses TRBV12-3 or TRBV12-4 and TRBJ1-6; D not certain. This CDR3 has 14 amino acids. V lost 3 bases and J 9 bases, leaving 12 bases between the germline ends. The CDR3 region has the DNA TGTGCCAGCAGTTTCGAGGGTCTGGGTTCACCCCTCCACTTT. Amino acids: CASSFEGLGSPLHF.

There are a few counts of this clonotype. This chain joins TRBV7-3 and TRBJ1-2; D is unresolved. Germline CDR1 and CDR2: SGHTA and FQGTGA. The CDR3 runs 12 residues. Trimming shortened V by 5 bases and J by 3 bases, and 7 bases separated the two germline ends. CDR3 nucleotide sequence: TGTGCCAGCAGCGCAAAGGACTATGGCTACACCTTC. Protein sequence: CASSAKDYGYTF.

The rearrangement links TRBV5-1 to TRBJ2-2, with 7 bases that match TRBD1. CDR3 length equals 14 residues. The V gene end was trimmed by 5 bases and the J gene end by 4 bases; junction bases not matched to a gene: 5. Germline CDR1 SGHRS, CDR2 YFSETQ. In nucleotides, the CDR3 is TGCGCCAGCAGGGGGACAGTCGTCACCGGGGAGCTGTTTTTT. It encodes CASRGTVVTGELFF.

The sample holds a few counts of this clonotype. This chain uses TRBV6-1 with TRBJ2-6; 7 bases match TRBD1. Per germline, CDR1 MNHNS and CDR2 SASEGT. V shed 7 bases, J shed 2 bases, and the junction held 8 bases outside the gene matches. The CDR3 totals 16 residues. The CDR3 region is CASTPKGAAGANVLTF. CDR3 DNA sequence: TGTGCCAGCACTCCCAAGGGGGCGGCTGGGGCCAACGTCCTGACTTTC.

This clonotype was recorded a few times. The V and J genes are TRBV6-4 and TRBJ2-1, with 11 nucleotides matching TRBD1. Trimming took 5 bases from V and 4 from J; bases not matched to a gene: 7. The CDR3 totals 16 residues. The germline V gene encodes CDR1 MRHNA and CDR2 SNTAGT. CDR3 amino acids: CASSPGGQGEYNEQFF. The CDR3 DNA is TGTGCCAGCAGTCCTGGGGGACAGGGGGAGTACAATGAGCAGTTCTTC.

In this sample, this clonotype turned up a few times. The chain links TRBV4-3 to TRBJ2-1; weak D call: TRBD1 (6 bases). The CDR3 contains 18 residues. The ends were cut back, 0 bases at V and 2 bases at J, with 17 bases in the middle. The germline V gene encodes CDR1 LGHNA and CDR2 YSLEER. CDR3 nucleotides: TGCGCCAGCAGCCAAGATGGTCAGGGGCTAGGCGCCTACAATGAGCAGTTCTTC. The encoded protein is CASSQDGQGLGAYNEQFF.

This chain links TRBV9 with TRBJ2-3; D is tentatively TRBD1 or TRBD2 (5 bases each). The CDR3 spans 15 residues. Germline CDR1 is SGDLS and CDR2 is YYNGEE. The V end was cut by 3 bases, the J end by 2 bases, with 13 bases between. CDR3 sequence: CASSGGSWATDTQYF. The CDR3 region has the DNA TGTGCCAGCAGCGGGGGGTCCTGGGCCACAGATACGCAGTATTTT.

The chain carries TRBV20-1 and TRBJ1-1, with D unresolved. CDR3 size: 14 residues. V lost 6 bases to trimming and J lost 4 bases, with 18 bases between them. Looked up from germline, CDR1 is DFQATT and CDR2 is SNEGSKA (reference sequence). CDR3 sequence reads: CSAQASGKITEAFF. CDR3 bases: TGCAGTGCCCAAGCGTCCGGGAAGATCACTGAAGCTTTCTTT.

The chain couples TRBV4-1 to TRBJ1-1; D may be TRBD1 (5 bases). There are 15 residues in the CDR3. In germline, CDR1 is MGHRA, CDR2 YSYEKL. V lost 2 bases to trimming and J lost 0 bases, with 10 bases between them. This CDR3 is CASSQREGLNTEAFF. The CDR3 nucleotides are TGCGCCAGCAGCCAACGAGAGGGACTGAACACTGAAGCTTTCTTT.

The sample holds a few counts of this clonotype. The chain recombines TRBV6-1 with TRBJ2-5; 14 nucleotides match TRBD2. V shed 6 bases, J shed 5 bases, and the junction held 11 bases outside the gene matches. This CDR3 comprises 17 residues. Germline CDR1 MNHNS, CDR2 SASEGT. In nucleotides, the CDR3 is TGTGCCAGCAGGCCCGCCTCGCGACTAGCGGGGGGGGAGACCCAGTACTTC. Translation gives CASRPASRLAGGETQYF.